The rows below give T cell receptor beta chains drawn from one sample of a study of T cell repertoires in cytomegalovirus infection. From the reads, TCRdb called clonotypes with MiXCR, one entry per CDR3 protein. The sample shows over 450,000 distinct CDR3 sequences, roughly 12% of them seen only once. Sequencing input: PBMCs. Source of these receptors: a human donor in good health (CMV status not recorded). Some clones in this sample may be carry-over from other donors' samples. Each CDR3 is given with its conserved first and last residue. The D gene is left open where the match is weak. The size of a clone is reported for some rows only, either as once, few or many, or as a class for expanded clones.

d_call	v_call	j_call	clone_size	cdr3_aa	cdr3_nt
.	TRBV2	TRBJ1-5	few	CASSGVRKGQPQHF	TGTGCCAGCAGTGGCGTCCGGAAGGGGCAGCCCCAGCATTTT
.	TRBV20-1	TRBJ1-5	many	CSAGSDWVLDNQPQHF	TGCAGTGCTGGGTCGGACTGGGTTCTGGACAATCAGCCCCAGCATTTT
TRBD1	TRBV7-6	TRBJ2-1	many	CASSSQRQGSSYNEQFF	TGTGCCAGCAGCTCCCAAAGACAGGGGAGCTCCTACAATGAGCAGTTCTTC
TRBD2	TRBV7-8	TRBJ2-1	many	CASSLDSGAAGGYYNEQFF	TGTGCCAGCAGCTTAGACAGCGGTGCGGCGGGGGGATATTACAATGAGCAGTTCTTC
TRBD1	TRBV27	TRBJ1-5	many	CASSWTGAMQQPQHF	TGTGCCAGCAGTTGGACAGGGGCGATGCAGCAGCCCCAGCATTTT
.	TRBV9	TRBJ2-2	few	CASSPRHTGELFF	TGTGCCAGCAGCCCTCGACACACCGGGGAGCTGTTTTTT
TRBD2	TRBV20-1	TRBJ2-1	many	CSASPASGRAFYNEQFF	TGCAGTGCTAGTCCGGCTAGCGGGAGGGCCTTTTACAATGAGCAGTTCTTC
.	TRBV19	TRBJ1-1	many	CASSPPYKNTEAFF	TGTGCCAGTAGTCCCCCGTACAAGAACACTGAAGCTTTCTTT
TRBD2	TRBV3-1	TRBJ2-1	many	CASSQDNPGLAENEQFF	TGTGCCAGCAGCCAAGATAACCCGGGACTAGCGGAAAATGAGCAGTTCTTC
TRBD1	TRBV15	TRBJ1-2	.	CATSRGGQGVGYTF	TGTGCCACCAGCAGAGGGGGACAGGGGGTTGGCTACACCTTC
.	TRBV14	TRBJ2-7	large	CASSQGRSYEQYF	TGTGCCAGCAGCCAAGGGAGGTCTTACGAGCAGTACTTC
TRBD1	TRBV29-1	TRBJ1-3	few	CSVIQGSSGNTIYF	TGCAGCGTTATACAGGGGAGCTCTGGAAACACCATATATTTT
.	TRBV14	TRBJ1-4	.	CASSRSGEKLFF	TGTGCCAGCAGCCGTTCGGGTGAAAAACTGTTTTTT
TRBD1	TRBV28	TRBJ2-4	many	CASSVGQVKNIQYF	TGTGCCAGCAGTGTGGGACAGGTCAAAAACATTCAGTACTTC